This T cell receptor beta chain comes out of a study of blood T cell repertoires in COVID-19. Study at large: Specimens from acute and convalescent COVID-19 originated in the United States, Italy and Spain. Sample material is recorded as cDNA or gDNA derived from T cells, B-cell-depleted T cells, or PBMCs.

The CDR3 has 15 residues. Looked up from germline, CDR1 is MDHEN and CDR2 is SYDVKM. V lost 5 bases, J lost 7 bases, and 17 bases lay in between. Authors' analysis steps: The authors estimated nucleated cell counts from reference gene primer amplification. Clones were sequenced by immunoSEQ multiplex PCR, and TCRdb holds only the in-frame ones, with some missing. V and J calls and clone size are copied from that table; D and trimming were computed from the DNA. Seen here are 150,000 to 200,000 clones, around 90% observed once, and the top ten hold 0.62%. This clonotype originated in a man aged 45-65 years with acute or convalescent COVID-19. The material sequenced was peripheral blood. This sequence joins TRBV28 and TRBJ1-4, with D perhaps matching TRBD1 (5 bases). CDR3 in DNA: TGTGCCAGCAGTAACGATAGTCCGGGGGGTGAAAAACTGTTTTTT. It codes for CASSNDSPGGEKLFF.